This T cell receptor (beta chain) is drawn from a study of cytomegalovirus exposure and HLA in healthy donors. Whole-study findings and limits: Reportedly, TCR beta sequences accurately predicted HLA-A and HLA-B alleles in most subjects. Later genetic work tied a missense DCLRE1C variant to beta-chain V and J trimming. 87-base-pair reads could not separate some V segments, including TRBV6-2 and TRBV6-3.

The sample holds one count of this clone. The target antigen is unknown. 13 Jbeta primers and 60 Vbeta primers were used for the PCR. Clones were sequenced by immunoSEQ multiplex PCR, and TCRdb holds only the in-frame ones, with some missing. The data show 160,000 or so clones, about 80% seen once. Germline V gives CDR1 SGHDT, CDR2 YYEEEE. The CDR3 totals 15 residues. V trimming: 4 bases; J trimming: 3 bases; junction bases outside the gene matches: 6. Material for sequencing was PBMCs. This receptor was obtained from a woman in her 50s in good health and CMV-seronegative. The V call is TRBV5-6, the J call TRBJ2-7; 11 bases match TRBD2. In nucleotides, the CDR3 is TGTGCCAGCAGCGTGTCTAGCGGGGGGAACTACGAGCAGTACTTC. Translating gives CASSVSSGGNYEQYF.